This T cell receptor beta chain comes out of a study of T cell repertoires in cytomegalovirus infection. For the study at large: Based on public TCR beta signatures, there were indications of CMV infection and of a matching HLA type.

TCRdb analysed the reads with MiXCR anew, one entry per CDR3 protein. The table includes some 300,000 distinct CDR3 sequences, about a tenth detected once. General study points: Ex vivo responses were dominated by HLA-C-restricted CMV-specific TCR beta clonotypes. Based on cumulative public TCR beta family frequency, carriers of CMV plus the relevant HLA were identified.

This clonotype occurred many times. Its antigen remains unknown. Germline loops: CDR1 LNHDA, CDR2 SQIVND (reference sequence). With V trimmed by 5 bases and J by 2 bases, 10 bases remained unmatched. The CDR3 consists of 18 residues. The material sequenced was PBMCs. The V and J genes are TRBV19 and TRBJ2-7; 15 positions match TRBD2. The TCR was taken from a human donor in good health (CMV status not recorded). Some clones in this sample may be carry-over from other donors' samples. CDR3 loop: CASSLRGTSGGPTYEQYF. CDR3 nucleotide sequence: TGTGCCAGTAGTCTCCGAGGGACTAGCGGGGGGCCGACCTACGAGCAGTACTTC.